These T cell receptor beta chains were read from a single sample in a study of cytomegalovirus exposure and HLA in healthy donors. Sequenced by immunoSEQ multiplex PCR; TCRdb stores in-frame clones only, minus some. Here the sample spans more than 50,000 clones, 85% to 90% being singletons. Sequencing was performed on PBMCs. The receptors here all came from a female donor in good health and CMV-seronegative. Both conserved end residues are part of each CDR3. Fields, in order: V gene, J gene, clone size, D gene, CDR3 DNA, CDR3 protein. The D gene is left open where the match is weak. Clone size, where shown, is once, few, many, or a class for clones that have expanded.

V: TRBV27
J: TRBJ2-3
size: -
D: TRBD2
DNA: TGTGCCAGCAGTTTTTGGGCCCCAAGCGGGGGGGTCGCAGATACGCAGTATTTT
CDR3: CASSFWAPSGGVADTQYF

V: TRBV7-3
J: TRBJ2-7
size: -
D: -
DNA: TGTGCCAGCAGCTTAGGTGACGGGAACTACGAGCAGTACTTC
CDR3: CASSLGDGNYEQYF

V: TRBV7-2
J: TRBJ2-7
size: once
D: TRBD2
DNA: TGTGCCAGCAGCTTACGACCTAGCGGGAGTAGGAACGAGCAGTACTTC
CDR3: CASSLRPSGSRNEQYF

V: TRBV28
J: TRBJ2-1
size: -
D: TRBD2
DNA: TGTGCCAGCACCAAAAAGGGTAGCGGGACCAATGAGCAGTTCTTC
CDR3: CASTKKGSGTNEQFF

V: TRBV27
J: TRBJ2-7
size: -
D: -
DNA: TGTGCCAGCCGGGACACCCTCTACGAGCAGTACTTC
CDR3: CASRDTLYEQYF

V: TRBV30
J: TRBJ1-4
size: -
D: -
DNA: TGTGCCTGGAGGCAGCCGGGAGGGGGTAATGAAAAACTGTTTTTT
CDR3: CAWRQPGGGNEKLFF

V: TRBV18
J: TRBJ1-3
size: -
D: -
DNA: TGTGCCAGCTCATGGGACACATCATTTGGAAACACCATATATTTT
CDR3: CASSWDTSFGNTIYF

V: TRBV7-2
J: TRBJ1-5
size: -
D: -
DNA: TGTGCCAGCAGCCCTAACAGGAATCAGCCCCAGCATTTT
CDR3: CASSPNRNQPQHF

V: TRBV28
J: TRBJ2-7
size: -
D: TRBD2
DNA: TGTGCCAGTAGACCCCGCCTAGCGGGAGTCGGGGAGCAGTACTTC
CDR3: CASRPRLAGVGEQYF

V: TRBV7-9
J: TRBJ2-5
size: -
D: TRBD2
DNA: TGTGCCAGCAGCCTGACTAGCGGGAGGTGGAAGACCCAGTACTTC
CDR3: CASSLTSGRWKTQYF